This T cell receptor beta chain originates from a study of T cell changes during pregnancy in multiple sclerosis. This table comes from immunoSEQ multiplex PCR, and its TCRdb copy is limited to in-frame clones, with some not included. This repertoire shows 35,000 to 50,000 clones, roughly 92% found once; its top ten account for approximately 0.62%. The CDR3 sequence is 15 residues long. After removal of 7 bases from V and 3 bases from J, the junction contained 5 bases not matched to a gene. Germline CDR1 and CDR2: MNHEY and SVGAGI. The V and J genes are TRBV6-5 and TRBJ2-2, with 10 nucleotides matching TRBD2. This sequence originates from a female donor with multiple sclerosis, enrolled in a pregnancy study. The input for sequencing was CD4+ T cells from peripheral blood mononuclear cells, taken in the first trimester of pregnancy. The CDR3 protein is CASNGLAGDTGELFF. CDR3 DNA: TGTGCCAGCAACGGGCTAGCGGGAGACACCGGGGAGCTGTTTTTT.